Listed below are T cell receptor beta chains from one sample, sequenced in a study of T cells expressing NK-cell markers. Reprocessing the 5' RACE reads, TCRdb reports a single entry for every CDR3 protein and omits DNA. This table holds more than 90,000 distinct CDR3 sequences. The source material was blood T cells: a sorted CD56 or NKG2C T cell subset, CD4+ or CD8+ T cells, or bulk PBMC T cells (not recorded which). These receptors all stem from a woman between 18 and 70 years old in good health. CDR3s include the opening cysteine and the closing phenylalanine or tryptophan. The order of the fields is J gene, V gene, CDR3 protein.

>TRBJ1-1|TRBV7-3
CASSPGQGTVDTEAFF
>TRBJ1-2|TRBV29-1
CSVEVGQGLGGYTF
>TRBJ1-5|TRBV4-3
CASSQAPGGNQPQHF
>TRBJ2-5|TRBV20-1
CSARDSGGIQETQYF
>TRBJ2-3|TRBV28
CASSLLQGANTDTQYF
>TRBJ1-1|TRBV4-2
CASSQGPTGDESSEAFF
>TRBJ2-3|TRBV4-3
CASSSRGGQADTQYF
>TRBJ2-1|TRBV12-3/TRBV12-4
CASSSPSISSYNEQFF
>TRBJ2-3|TRBV5-1
CASSLGQRRLFSSTDTQYF
>TRBJ2-3|TRBV20-1
CSASAGGESYTDTQYF
>TRBJ2-1|TRBV29-1
CSVEDLPSGSYNEQFF
>TRBJ2-2|TRBV6-5
CASSYRPANTGELFF
>TRBJ2-4|TRBV12-5
CASGLYKPGSFENIQYF
>TRBJ2-2|TRBV14
CASSQEGQAVRTGELFF
>TRBJ1-2|TRBV4-3
CASSHSTDSHGSGYTF
>TRBJ1-4|TRBV2
CASSEGARAAYNEKLFF
>TRBJ1-1|TRBV6-5
CASSIRVNTEAFF
>TRBJ1-5|TRBV29-1
CSVLQGRGQPQHF
>TRBJ2-1|TRBV10-1
CASSENGGRGSSYNEQFF
>TRBJ1-2|TRBV4-1
CASSQDPGSYGYTF
>TRBJ2-2|TRBV9
CASSVVDRGHDGELFF
>TRBJ2-1|TRBV6-1
CASSGLAYNEQFF
>TRBJ2-1|TRBV20-1
CSARGAGTSGRAISSYNEQFF
>TRBJ2-3|TRBV7-9
CASSLGAMSTDTQYF
>TRBJ2-2|TRBV7-6
CASSLAGWNTGELFF
>TRBJ1-5|TRBV11-2
CASSLGTGFNQPQHF
>TRBJ2-1|TRBV9
CASSVGQGAGNEQFF